This T cell receptor beta chain was recorded in a study of T-cell memory formation after mild COVID-19. This CDR3 has 17 amino acids. CDR1 is LGHNA and CDR2 is YNFKEQ in the germline V gene. The J segment lost 0 bases and the V segment lost 4 bases, leaving 6 bases of the junction unmatched. TCRdb processed the 5' RACE reads anew with MiXCR; each CDR3 protein has one entry. The table lists roughly 620,000 distinct CDR3 sequences, 15% to 20% of them singletons. Sequencing was performed on PBMCs or a T cell subset sorted from them (not recorded which). The sequence derives from an adult woman who had mild COVID-19 (a few samples of this study predate the infection). Cell type and time point are not known. The J gene is TRBJ2-7, the V gene TRBV4-2; 13 positions agree with TRBD2. CDR3 sequence: CASSLRTSGGSSYEQYF. The CDR3 DNA reads as TGTGCCAGCAGCCTTCGGACTAGCGGGGGTTCCTCCTACGAGCAGTACTTC.